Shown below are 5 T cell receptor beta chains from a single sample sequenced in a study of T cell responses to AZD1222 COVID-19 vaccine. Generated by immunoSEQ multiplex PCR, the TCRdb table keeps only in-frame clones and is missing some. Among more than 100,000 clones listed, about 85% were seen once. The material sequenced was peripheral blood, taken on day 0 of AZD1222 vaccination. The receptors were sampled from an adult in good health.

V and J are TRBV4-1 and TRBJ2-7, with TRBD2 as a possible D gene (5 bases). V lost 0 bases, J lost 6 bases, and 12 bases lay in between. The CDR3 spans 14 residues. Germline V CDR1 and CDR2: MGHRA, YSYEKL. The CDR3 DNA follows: TGCGCCAGCAGCCAAGAGACGGGATGGGGCGAGCAGTACTTC. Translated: CASSQETGWGEQYF.

In DNA, the CDR3 is TGTGCCAGCAGCTTAGATTGGGGGCGAGGGCAGCCCCAGCATTTT. Its protein is CASSLDWGRGQPQHF. The chain combines TRBV7-2 with TRBJ1-5, with D perhaps TRBD1 (6 bases). CDR1 SGHTA and CDR2 FQGNSA come from the germline V gene. V was clipped by 1 base and J by 7 bases, with 14 bases between them. CDR3 length: 15 residues.

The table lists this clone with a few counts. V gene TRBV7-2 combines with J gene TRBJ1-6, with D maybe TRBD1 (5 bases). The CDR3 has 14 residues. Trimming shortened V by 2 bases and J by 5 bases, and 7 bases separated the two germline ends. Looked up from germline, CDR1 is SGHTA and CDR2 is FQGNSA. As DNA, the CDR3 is TGTGCCAGCAGCTTAACGACAGATAATTCACCCCTCCACTTT. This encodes CASSLTTDNSPLHF.

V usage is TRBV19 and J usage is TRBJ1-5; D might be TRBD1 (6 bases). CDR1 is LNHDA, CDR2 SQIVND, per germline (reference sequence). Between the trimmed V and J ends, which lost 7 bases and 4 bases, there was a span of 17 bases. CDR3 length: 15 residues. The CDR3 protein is CASNYRAGANQPQHF. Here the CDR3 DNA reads TGTGCCAGTAATTACAGGGCCGGAGCAAATCAGCCCCAGCATTTT.

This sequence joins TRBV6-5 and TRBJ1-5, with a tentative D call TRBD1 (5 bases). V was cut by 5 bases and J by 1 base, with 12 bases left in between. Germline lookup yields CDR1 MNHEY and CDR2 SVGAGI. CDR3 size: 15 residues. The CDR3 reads CASSPDGGSNQPQHF. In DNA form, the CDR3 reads TGTGCCAGCAGTCCCGATGGGGGGAGCAATCAGCCCCAGCATTTT.